The 30 T cell receptor beta chains listed next were all sequenced from one sample in a study of technical replicates of blood from a few donors. Sequencing was performed with immunoSEQ multiplex PCR; in TCRdb, only in-frame clones are kept and a portion is missing. The table records fewer than 80,000 clones, around 92% of them present only once. Sequencing was carried out using PBMCs. The receptors come from a human donor in good health. Some clones in this sample may be carry-over from other donors' samples.

The chain is built from TRBV6-5 and TRBJ2-7; possible D gene TRBD2, 5 bases. V lost 3 bases to trimming and J lost 2 bases, with 11 bases between them. Germline V lookup: CDR1 MNHEY, CDR2 SVGAGI. This CDR3 is built from 14 residues. This CDR3 is CASSYGGNTYEQYF. The CDR3 DNA is TGTGCCAGCAGTTATGGAGGCAACACCTACGAGCAGTACTTC.

This clone was observed a handful of times. The V and J genes are TRBV2 and TRBJ2-1, with unresolved D. V lost 6 bases and J lost 15, with 12 bases in between. This CDR3 is 10 amino acids long. Germline V gene sequence: CDR1 SNHLY, CDR2 FYNNEI. CDR3 residues: CASSHQYPFF. The CDR3 DNA sequence: TGTGCCAGCAGCCATCAGTACCCGTTCTTC.

V gene TRBV7-3 combines with J gene TRBJ2-3, with 7 bases matching TRBD2. This CDR3 is built from 17 residues. The ends lost 5 bases at V and 2 bases at J; junction bases unmatched: 13. Germline CDR1 is SGHTA and CDR2 is FQGTGA. The CDR3 loop reads CASSAFGDSGFTDTQYF. The CDR3 region has the DNA TGTGCCAGCAGCGCCTTCGGGGATAGCGGGTTCACAGATACGCAGTATTTT. Supplemented by reference TRBV7-3 and TRBJ2-3, the full variable domain reads GAGVSQTPSNKVTEKGKYVELRCDPISGHTALYWYRQSLGQGPEFLIYFQGTGAADDSGLPNDRFFAVRPEGSVSTLKIQRTERGDSAVYLCASSAFGDSGFTDTQYFGPGTRLTVL.

The chain couples TRBV19 to TRBJ2-7; D not certain. Deletions cut 6 bases from V and 0 bases from J, with 15 bases between. Germline CDR1 LNHDA, CDR2 SQIVND (reference sequence). The CDR3 contains 15 residues. CDR3 in amino acids: CASSPWRSSSYEQYF. The CDR3 nucleotides read TGTGCCAGTAGCCCGTGGCGGTCCAGCTCCTACGAGCAGTACTTC. Full variable domain (missing parts from reference TRBV19 and TRBJ2-7): DGGITQSPKYLFRKEGQNVTLSCEQNLNHDAMYWYRQDPGQGLRLIYYSQIVNDFQKGDIAEGYSVSREKKESFPLTVTSAQKNPTAFYLCASSPWRSSSYEQYFGPGTRLTVT.

The DNA of the CDR3 is TGTGCCAGCAGCCAAACGAAACAGGGGGCCGAGACCCAGTACTTC. It encodes CASSQTKQGAETQYF. The V gene is TRBV14, the J gene TRBJ2-5; 9 bases map to TRBD1. Germline CDR1 reads SGHDN; CDR2 reads FVKESK. This CDR3 has 15 amino acids. Trimming removed 2 bases from V and 5 bases from J; junction bases left unmatched: 6.

V usage is TRBV13 and J usage is TRBJ2-7; 10 positions match TRBD1. Germline-derived CDR1 and CDR2 are PRHDT and FYEKMQ (reference sequence). The CDR3 spans 15 residues. With 0 bases clipped from V and 5 bases from J, the junction kept 4 bases outside the gene matches. For the CDR3, the DNA is TGTGCCAGCAGCTTAGGGCGACAGGGGGCGAACGAGCAGTACTTC. Encoded protein: CASSLGRQGANEQYF.

V gene TRBV7-3 combines with J gene TRBJ2-6; TRBD1 aligns across 10 bases. Germline V lookup: CDR1 SGHTA, CDR2 FQGTGA. The CDR3 totals 17 residues. The V segment lost 5 bases and the J segment 2 bases; nucleotides outside the gene matches: 6. The CDR3 bases are TGTGCCAGCAGCCTAGACAGGGGGCGAGCTGGGGCCAACGTCCTGACTTTC. Translated: CASSLDRGRAGANVLTF.

The chain carries TRBV29-1 and TRBJ1-1; D uncertain. CDR3 size: 12 residues. Per germline, CDR1 SQVTM and CDR2 ANQGSEA. V gave up 4 bases and J gave up 1 base, with 7 bases separating them. The CDR3 reads CSVATTNTEAFF. The CDR3 nucleotides are TGCAGCGTTGCTACCACGAACACTGAAGCTTTCTTT.

The gene calls are TRBV6-5 and TRBJ2-7; TRBD1 is a possible D gene (5 bases). Germline V CDR1 and CDR2: MNHEY, SVGAGI. CDR3 length: 14 residues. Deletions cut 5 bases from V and 0 bases from J, with 11 bases between. This CDR3 reads CASSPATASYEQYF. As DNA, the CDR3 is TGTGCCAGCAGTCCCGCGACAGCCTCCTACGAGCAGTACTTC.

This rearrangement joins TRBV6-6 to TRBJ1-4; TRBD1 might be the D (5 bases). Germline V gives CDR1 MNHNY, CDR2 SVGAGI (reference sequence). This CDR3 has 14 residues. The germline V and J ends were trimmed by 4 bases and 8 bases, with 14 bases remaining between them. Here the CDR3 DNA reads TGTGCCAGCAGTTCCCCGAATGGGGCGGAAAAACTGTTTTTT. Protein: CASSSPNGAEKLFF.

The rearrangement links TRBV7-2 to TRBJ2-5, with 10 positions matching TRBD2. J lost 5 bases, V lost 3 bases, and 6 bases had no gene match. CDR3 size: 15 residues. CDR1 and CDR2 from the germline V gene are SGHTA and FQGNSA. The CDR3 region has the DNA TGTGCCAGCAGCTTGGGACTAGCGAATTTGGAGACCCAGTACTTC. Its protein product is CASSLGLANLETQYF.

The chain is built from TRBV11-2 and TRBJ1-2; no clear D. The CDR3 runs 13 residues. CDR1 is SGHAT and CDR2 is FQNNGV in the germline V gene. Trimming removed 0 bases from V and 3 bases from J, with 5 bases in between. CDR3 in amino acids: CASSLDGDYGYTF. The CDR3 DNA is TGTGCCAGCAGCTTAGACGGGGACTATGGCTACACCTTC.

The chain links TRBV6-5 to TRBJ1-2; D gene uncertain. V shed 0 bases and J shed 5 bases, with 7 bases lying between them. Germline V lookup: CDR1 MNHEY, CDR2 SVGAGI. This CDR3 has 13 amino acids. CDR3 loop: CASSYSERYGYTF. CDR3 coding DNA: TGTGCCAGCAGTTACTCGGAGAGATATGGCTACACCTTC.

J is TRBJ2-3 and V is TRBV5-1, with 9 nucleotides matching TRBD2. The CDR3 runs 17 residues. Germline lookup yields CDR1 SGHRS and CDR2 YFSETQ. V lost 5 bases and J lost 3; bases outside the gene matches: 13. The CDR3 region is CASSFGISSGTTDTQYF. The CDR3 DNA is TGCGCCAGCAGTTTCGGCATTTCTAGCGGGACGACAGATACGCAGTATTTT.

The rearrangement links TRBV6-6 to TRBJ2-2; 8 nucleotides agree with TRBD1. CDR3 length: 14 amino acids. The trim removed 11 bases at V and 3 bases at J, leaving 8 bases unmatched. Germline loops: CDR1 MNHNY, CDR2 SVGAGI (reference sequence). The CDR3 sequence is CAGGTGKDTGELFF. CDR3 nucleotides: TGTGCCGGAGGGACAGGAAAGGACACCGGGGAGCTGTTTTTT.

V usage is TRBV4-3 and J usage is TRBJ1-5; possible D gene TRBD1, 5 bases. CDR3 size: 16 residues. Looked up from germline, CDR1 is LGHNA and CDR2 is YSLEER. The V end lost 0 bases, the J end lost 3 bases, and 12 bases lay between the germline ends. The CDR3 DNA follows: TGCGCCAGCAGCCAAGATGCCGGGGGACCCAATCAGCCCCAGCATTTT. Translated, it gives CASSQDAGGPNQPQHF.

The gene calls are TRBV18 and TRBJ2-5; D perhaps matches TRBD2 (6 bases). The CDR3 is 13 amino acids. Trimming cost V 6 bases and J 5 bases, with 13 bases left between them. Germline-derived CDR1 and CDR2 are KGHSH and LQKENI. CDR3 DNA sequence: TGTGCCAGCTCGCTACTAGCTTGGGAGACCCAGTACTTC. Amino acid sequence: CASSLLAWETQYF.

The chain couples TRBV19 to TRBJ2-4; 7 nucleotides line up with TRBD1. Germline trimming cut 3 bases from V and 2 bases from J; bases unmatched to any gene: 10. The CDR3 is 17 residues long. From germline, CDR1 is LNHDA and CDR2 SQIVND (reference sequence). In DNA, the CDR3 is TGTGCCAGTAGTATTGGGGCCGGGACAGTAACCAAAAACATTCAGTACTTC. Its protein is CASSIGAGTVTKNIQYF.

The V gene is TRBV11-2, the J gene TRBJ2-6; TRBD1 is a possible D gene (5 bases). V lost 0 bases to trimming and J lost 0 bases, with 12 bases between them. Germline V gene sequence: CDR1 SGHAT, CDR2 FQNNGV. This CDR3 has 18 residues. The CDR3 nucleotides are TGTGCCAGCAGCTTAGAAGACAGTGGATTCTCTGGGGCCAACGTCCTGACTTTC. It yields the protein CASSLEDSGFSGANVLTF. Drawing the rest from reference TRBV11-2 and TRBJ2-6, the complete variable domain is EAGVAQSPRYKIIEKRQSVAFWCNPISGHATLYWYQQILGQGPKLLIQFQNNGVVDDSQLPKDRFSAERLKGVDSTLKIQPAKLEDSAVYLCASSLEDSGFSGANVLTFGAGSRLTVL.

V is TRBV5-1 and J is TRBJ1-4; TRBD1 aligns across 8 bases. After removal of 0 bases from V and 8 bases from J, the junction contained 3 bases not matched to a gene. The length of the CDR3 is 14 residues. The germline gives CDR1 SGHRS, CDR2 YFSETQ. This CDR3 is CASSLEQGDEKLFF. CDR3 nucleotides: TGCGCCAGCAGCTTGGAACAGGGGGACGAAAAACTGTTTTTT.

The chain has TRBV13 and TRBJ2-2; 14 bases are a match to TRBD2. The CDR3 has 17 residues. Germline CDR1 and CDR2: PRHDT and FYEKMQ (reference sequence). Losses at the gene ends were 5 bases for V and 5 bases for J; bases not matched to a gene: 7. CDR3 loop: CASSPGTSGRRTGELFF. As DNA, the CDR3 is TGTGCCAGCAGCCCCGGGACTAGCGGGAGAAGGACCGGGGAGCTGTTTTTT.

This chain joins TRBV2 and TRBJ1-2, with 7 bases that match TRBD1. Trimming cost V 2 bases and J 4 bases; bases outside gene matches: 4. The CDR3 runs 14 residues. The germline V gene encodes CDR1 SNHLY and CDR2 FYNNEI. The CDR3 spells CASSERGQVYGYTF. In nucleotides, the CDR3 is TGTGCCAGCAGTGAAAGGGGGCAGGTCTATGGCTACACCTTC. Combining the CDR3 with reference TRBV2 and TRBJ1-2 gives the whole variable domain EPEVTQTPSHQVTQMGQEVILRCVPISNHLYFYWYRQILGQKVEFLVSFYNNEISEKSEIFDDQFSVERPDGSNFTLKIRSTKLEDSAMYFCASSERGQVYGYTFGSGTRLTVV.

Worth noting for this clone: The same CDR3 is also encoded by other DNA sequences in this sample. V usage is TRBV18 and J usage is TRBJ1-2; the D is unclear. The V end was cut by 3 bases, the J end by 5 bases, with 10 bases between. The CDR3 length is 13 residues. Germline loops: CDR1 KGHSH, CDR2 LQKENI. The CDR3 is CASSPDRGYGYTF. As DNA, the CDR3 is TGTGCCAGCTCACCGGACCGAGGGTATGGCTACACCTTC.

This chain connects TRBV6-5 to TRBJ2-7; TRBD1 might be the D (6 bases). The CDR3 has 15 amino acids. V lost 1 base, J lost 3 bases, and 13 bases lay in between. The germline CDR1 and CDR2 sequences are MNHEY and SVGAGI. CDR3 in amino acids: CASSYYTGHLYEQYF. As DNA, the CDR3 is TGTGCCAGCAGTTACTATACGGGACACCTCTACGAGCAGTACTTC.

This clone was counted between two and nine times. The chain carries TRBV10-1 and TRBJ2-7, with D tentatively TRBD1 (6 bases). The germline CDR1 and CDR2 sequences are WNHNN and SYGVQD (reference sequence). Trimming left V 9 bases short and J 3 bases short, with 15 bases between. The CDR3 totals 13 residues. The DNA of the CDR3 is TGCGCCAGTCCCCGGGACACGGACTACGAGCAGTACTTC. Its translation is CASPRDTDYEQYF.

The gene calls are TRBV7-2 and TRBJ1-1; 7 positions agree with TRBD1. The CDR3 spans 15 residues. Germline-derived CDR1 and CDR2 are SGHTA and FQGNSA. J gave up 5 bases and V 1 base, and 7 bases lay outside the gene matches. In DNA, the CDR3 is TGTGCCAGCAGCTTAGTCGAGGGGGCTTGGACTGAAGCTTTCTTT. It encodes CASSLVEGAWTEAFF.

This chain connects TRBV19 to TRBJ2-3, with unresolved D. CDR3 size: 12 residues. V was cut by 7 bases and J by 5 bases, with 10 bases left in between. Germline-derived CDR1 and CDR2 are LNHDA and SQIVND (reference sequence). CDR3 sequence reads: CASMNSRDTQYF. The CDR3 nucleotides read TGTGCCAGTATGAACTCGAGAGATACGCAGTATTTT. Full variable domain (missing parts from reference TRBV19 and TRBJ2-3): DGGITQSPKYLFRKEGQNVTLSCEQNLNHDAMYWYRQDPGQGLRLIYYSQIVNDFQKGDIAEGYSVSREKKESFPLTVTSAQKNPTAFYLCASMNSRDTQYFGPGTRLTVL.

V usage is TRBV7-3 and J usage is TRBJ2-3; D is possibly TRBD2 (6 bases). The CDR3 is made up of 13 amino acids. Germline V gene lookup returns CDR1 SGHTA and CDR2 FQGTGA. The V and J ends lost 4 bases and 4 bases respectively, with 9 bases between them. The CDR3 nucleotides are TGTGCCAGCAGCTCGGGAGTCCCAGATACGCAGTATTTT. Translation gives CASSSGVPDTQYF.

As DNA, the CDR3 is TGCGCCAGCAGCCCCGGTCTTCGGGGCTCTGGAAACACCATATATTTT. Encoded protein: CASSPGLRGSGNTIYF. The J gene is TRBJ1-3, the V gene TRBV5-1; D gene unclear. Germline V CDR1 and CDR2: SGHRS, YFSETQ. The germline V and J ends were trimmed by 4 bases and 0 bases, with 14 bases remaining between them. The CDR3 is 16 amino acids.

V and J are TRBV7-3 and TRBJ2-2; D not resolved. The CDR3 loop spans 13 amino acids. Germline assignment: CDR1 SGHTA and CDR2 FQGTGA. With 2 bases removed from V and 8 bases from J, the gap between germline ends came to 9 bases. DNA of the CDR3: TGTGCCAGCAGCTTAGATCTAGTTGGGGAGCTGTTTTTT. Its translation: CASSLDLVGELFF.